Listed below are T cell receptor beta chains from one sample, sequenced in a study of T cell changes during pregnancy in multiple sclerosis. Sequencing used immunoSEQ multiplex PCR; TCRdb keeps in-frame clones, though not all of them. The table shows tens of thousands of clones, with roughly 90% occurring only once. Sequencing used peripheral blood, obtained in the first trimester of pregnancy. These TCRs come from a female donor with multiple sclerosis, enrolled in a pregnancy study. The CDR3 runs from the conserved cysteine through the conserved F or W. Each record gives: CDR3 length, clone size, V gene, J gene, D gene, CDR3 DNA, CDR3 protein. A D gene is named only where the DNA matches it firmly. Expanded clones are given a class, and other clones once, few, many or no size at all.

>15|-|TRBV11-2|TRBJ2-5|TRBD2
TGTGCCAGCAGCTTAGGCGGGAGGGCCCGGGAGACCCAGTACTTC
CASSLGGRARETQYF
>14|-|TRBV10-3|TRBJ2-7|-
TGTGCCATCAGTGAGTCAGGGGCGGGGATCGAGCAGTACTTC
CAISESGAGIEQYF
>16|-|TRBV2|TRBJ1-5|-
TGTGCCAGCACTCCCTCCTGGACAACCTCTGACCAGCCCCAGCATTTT
CASTPSWTTSDQPQHF
>15|-|TRBV6-6|TRBJ2-2|-
TGTGCCAGCAGTTACGGCCAGGGGAGAACCGGGGAGCTGTTTTTT
CASSYGQGRTGELFF
>15|-|TRBV28|TRBJ1-5|TRBD1
TGTGCCAGCACTCCCCCGGGACAGGGGGGTCAGCCCCAGCATTTT
CASTPPGQGGQPQHF
>11|-|TRBV20-1|TRBJ1-1|-
TGCAGTGTCGGCGGGAACACTGAAGCTTTCTTT
CSVGGNTEAFF
>13|-|TRBV28|TRBJ1-2|-
TGTGCCAGCAGGGGGGCTCAGAACTATGGCTACACCTTC
CASRGAQNYGYTF
>15|few|TRBV28|TRBJ1-1|TRBD1
TGTGCCAGCAGTTTAAGGGACAGCGTGAACACTGAAGCTTTCTTT
CASSLRDSVNTEAFF
>12|-|TRBV7-2|TRBJ2-7|-
TGTGCCAGCAGCTCCTTTAGGGGCGAGCAGTACTTC
CASSSFRGEQYF
>15|once|TRBV4-3|TRBJ2-7|TRBD1
TGCGCCAGCAGCCGTTTCGGGACAGCCTCCTACGAGCAGTACTTC
CASSRFGTASYEQYF
>15|-|TRBV10-1|TRBJ2-1|TRBD2
TGCGCCAGCAGTGCGGGACTAGCGGACTACAATGAGCAGTTCTTC
CASSAGLADYNEQFF
>17|once|TRBV5-1|TRBJ2-3|TRBD2
TGCGCCAGCAGCTTGGCCGGACTAGCGGGACTCACAGATACGCAGTATTTT
CASSLAGLAGLTDTQYF
>15|-|TRBV18|TRBJ2-7|TRBD1
TGTGCCAGCTCACTGGGACAGGGGGCCTTATACGAGCAGTACTTC
CASSLGQGALYEQYF
>15|-|TRBV13|TRBJ2-1|TRBD2
TGTGCCAGCAGTCCCCGGGAGGCCCCACGGAATGAGCAGTTCTTC
CASSPREAPRNEQFF
>15|-|TRBV11-2|TRBJ2-5|-
TGTGCCAGCAGCTTAATGGGATCAGGGGTAGAGACCCAGTACTTC
CASSLMGSGVETQYF
>14|-|TRBV18|TRBJ1-1|-
TGTGCCAGCTCCTTCTCGGGGTTGAACACTGAAGCTTTCTTT
CASSFSGLNTEAFF
>15|-|TRBV5-5|TRBJ1-2|-
TGTGCCAGCAGCTTGTCGGTAGGGGGTTACTATGGCTACACCTTC
CASSLSVGGYYGYTF
>16|-|TRBV7-2|TRBJ2-7|TRBD2
TGTGCCAGCAGCCAGTTAGCGGGGCCGAGCTCCTACGAGCAGTACTTC
CASSQLAGPSSYEQYF
>14|once|TRBV7-2|TRBJ2-4|-
TGTGCCAGCAGCTTAGCCAGGGATCAAAACATTCAGTACTTC
CASSLARDQNIQYF
>15|-|TRBV9|TRBJ2-1|TRBD2
TGTGCCAGCAGCCCCCCCGGGACTAACTACAATGAGCAGTTCTTC
CASSPPGTNYNEQFF
>12|-|TRBV6-5|TRBJ2-5|-
TGTGCCAGCAGGCAGTACCAAGAGACCCAGTACTTC
CASRQYQETQYF
>17|once|TRBV7-8|TRBJ1-5|-
TGTGCCAGCAGCTTAGAGTTTACAGGGTTAGGCAATCAGCCCCAGCATTTT
CASSLEFTGLGNQPQHF
>15|-|TRBV9|TRBJ1-5|-
TGTGCCAGCAGCGTAGGTCTAGGCGGCAATCAGCCCCAGCATTTT
CASSVGLGGNQPQHF
>15|-|TRBV7-9|TRBJ1-1|TRBD1
TGTGCCAGCAGCCGGGCCCGAGACAGGGGCACTGAAGCTTTCTTT
CASSRARDRGTEAFF
>15|few|TRBV4-1|TRBJ1-2|TRBD1
TGCGCCAGCAGCACAAGGACAGGGGATAACTATGGCTACACCTTC
CASSTRTGDNYGYTF
>11|-|TRBV30|TRBJ1-4|-
TGTGCCTGGAGCCCGGATGAAAAACTGTTTTTT
CAWSPDEKLFF
>17|-|TRBV9|TRBJ1-2|TRBD1
TGTGCCAGCAGCGTAGCGGACAGGTCTGCTCGTGACTATGGCTACACCTTC
CASSVADRSARDYGYTF
>15|-|TRBV7-9|TRBJ2-1|-
TGTGCCAGCAGCTCTCTAGCGTCTTTGCTCAATGAGCAGTTCTTC
CASSSLASLLNEQFF
>16|-|TRBV18|TRBJ2-1|-
TGTGCCAGCTCCCCGTTGCCGGGAACCAACCGTAATGAGCAGTTCTTC
CASSPLPGTNRNEQFF
>16|-|TRBV5-6|TRBJ1-3|-
TGTGCCAGCAGCTTGTACAGGGTAGCGGGTGGAAACACCATATATTTT
CASSLYRVAGGNTIYF
>15|-|TRBV2|TRBJ2-3|TRBD2
TGTGCCAGCGAAAAGACTAGCGGAACCACAGATACGCAGTATTTT
CASEKTSGTTDTQYF
>17|-|TRBV4-2|TRBJ2-7|-
TGTGCCAGCAGCCAAGATCCGAGGCGGGGAGAACTCTACGAGCAGTACTTC
CASSQDPRRGELYEQYF
>14|-|TRBV2|TRBJ2-5|-
TGTGCCAGCAGTTCCCCACTTAGACAAGAGACCCAGTACTTC
CASSSPLRQETQYF
>12|-|TRBV29-1|TRBJ2-3|-
TGCAGCGTTCGAGGGGGGGCAGATACGCAGTATTTT
CSVRGGADTQYF
>16|-|TRBV5-1|TRBJ2-5|TRBD2
TGCGCCAGCAGCTCCCTAGCGGGAGTCGCACAAGAGACCCAGTACTTC
CASSSLAGVAQETQYF
>14|-|TRBV7-2|TRBJ2-7|TRBD2
TGTGCCAGCAGCCAAATAGCGGGAGTCTACGAGCAGTACTTC
CASSQIAGVYEQYF
>13|-|TRBV11-3|TRBJ2-2|-
TGTGCCAGCAGCCCCGTGAACACCGGGGAGCTGTTTTTT
CASSPVNTGELFF
>15|-|TRBV5-6|TRBJ2-2|-
TGTGCCAGCAGCTTGAACCAGGGGAGGGCCGGGGAGCTGTTTTTT
CASSLNQGRAGELFF
>16|-|TRBV5-4|TRBJ2-7|-
TGTGCCAGCAGCTTGCCCGCCGCCCAGTCTTCCTACGAGCAGTACTTC
CASSLPAAQSSYEQYF
>16|-|TRBV4-1|TRBJ1-4|TRBD1
TGCGCCAGCAGCCAGGGGGCCGGGACAGAAGTTGAAAAACTGTTTTTT
CASSQGAGTEVEKLFF
>14|-|TRBV6-5|TRBJ2-7|TRBD1
TGTGCCAGCAACCGAAGGGGGCAAAGCTACGAGCAGTACTTC
CASNRRGQSYEQYF
>15|-|TRBV7-3|TRBJ2-5|TRBD2
TGTGCCAGCAGCCCTAGCGGGAGGGCCGAGGAGACCCAGTACTTC
CASSPSGRAEETQYF
>13|once|TRBV11-2|TRBJ1-1|TRBD1
TGTGCCAGCAGCGTGACCGGGACAGGGGAAGCTTTCTTT
CASSVTGTGEAFF
>14|once|TRBV2|TRBJ2-7|TRBD2
TGTGCCAGCAGGGGGGGGACTAGCGCGGGCGAGCAGTACTTC
CASRGGTSAGEQYF
>12|-|TRBV27|TRBJ1-1|-
TGTGCCAGCAGGACAGGCTACGCTGAAGCTTTCTTT
CASRTGYAEAFF
>15|-|TRBV7-9|TRBJ2-1|-
TGTGCCAGCAGCTTCTACAGGGGGGGGCCCAATGAGCAGTTCTTC
CASSFYRGGPNEQFF
>13|-|TRBV12-5|TRBJ2-7|-
TGTGCTAGTGGTTTGGGGACAGCTTACGAGCAGTACTTC
CASGLGTAYEQYF
>13|once|TRBV30|TRBJ2-1|-
TGTGCCTGGGCCCCGAGCTCCTACAATGAGCAGTTCTTC
CAWAPSSYNEQFF
>13|-|TRBV11-3|TRBJ2-1|TRBD2
TGTGCCAGCAGCTTAACGGGGGGGAATGAGCAGTTCTTC
CASSLTGGNEQFF
>12|once|TRBV27|TRBJ2-4|-
TGTGCCAGCAGTGCCACCGGTAGTTTCCAGTACTTC
CASSATGSFQYF
>14|-|TRBV29-1|TRBJ1-2|-
TGCAGCGTTGAGGGGGCAGCCTTGGGATATGGCTACACCTTC
CSVEGAALGYGYTF